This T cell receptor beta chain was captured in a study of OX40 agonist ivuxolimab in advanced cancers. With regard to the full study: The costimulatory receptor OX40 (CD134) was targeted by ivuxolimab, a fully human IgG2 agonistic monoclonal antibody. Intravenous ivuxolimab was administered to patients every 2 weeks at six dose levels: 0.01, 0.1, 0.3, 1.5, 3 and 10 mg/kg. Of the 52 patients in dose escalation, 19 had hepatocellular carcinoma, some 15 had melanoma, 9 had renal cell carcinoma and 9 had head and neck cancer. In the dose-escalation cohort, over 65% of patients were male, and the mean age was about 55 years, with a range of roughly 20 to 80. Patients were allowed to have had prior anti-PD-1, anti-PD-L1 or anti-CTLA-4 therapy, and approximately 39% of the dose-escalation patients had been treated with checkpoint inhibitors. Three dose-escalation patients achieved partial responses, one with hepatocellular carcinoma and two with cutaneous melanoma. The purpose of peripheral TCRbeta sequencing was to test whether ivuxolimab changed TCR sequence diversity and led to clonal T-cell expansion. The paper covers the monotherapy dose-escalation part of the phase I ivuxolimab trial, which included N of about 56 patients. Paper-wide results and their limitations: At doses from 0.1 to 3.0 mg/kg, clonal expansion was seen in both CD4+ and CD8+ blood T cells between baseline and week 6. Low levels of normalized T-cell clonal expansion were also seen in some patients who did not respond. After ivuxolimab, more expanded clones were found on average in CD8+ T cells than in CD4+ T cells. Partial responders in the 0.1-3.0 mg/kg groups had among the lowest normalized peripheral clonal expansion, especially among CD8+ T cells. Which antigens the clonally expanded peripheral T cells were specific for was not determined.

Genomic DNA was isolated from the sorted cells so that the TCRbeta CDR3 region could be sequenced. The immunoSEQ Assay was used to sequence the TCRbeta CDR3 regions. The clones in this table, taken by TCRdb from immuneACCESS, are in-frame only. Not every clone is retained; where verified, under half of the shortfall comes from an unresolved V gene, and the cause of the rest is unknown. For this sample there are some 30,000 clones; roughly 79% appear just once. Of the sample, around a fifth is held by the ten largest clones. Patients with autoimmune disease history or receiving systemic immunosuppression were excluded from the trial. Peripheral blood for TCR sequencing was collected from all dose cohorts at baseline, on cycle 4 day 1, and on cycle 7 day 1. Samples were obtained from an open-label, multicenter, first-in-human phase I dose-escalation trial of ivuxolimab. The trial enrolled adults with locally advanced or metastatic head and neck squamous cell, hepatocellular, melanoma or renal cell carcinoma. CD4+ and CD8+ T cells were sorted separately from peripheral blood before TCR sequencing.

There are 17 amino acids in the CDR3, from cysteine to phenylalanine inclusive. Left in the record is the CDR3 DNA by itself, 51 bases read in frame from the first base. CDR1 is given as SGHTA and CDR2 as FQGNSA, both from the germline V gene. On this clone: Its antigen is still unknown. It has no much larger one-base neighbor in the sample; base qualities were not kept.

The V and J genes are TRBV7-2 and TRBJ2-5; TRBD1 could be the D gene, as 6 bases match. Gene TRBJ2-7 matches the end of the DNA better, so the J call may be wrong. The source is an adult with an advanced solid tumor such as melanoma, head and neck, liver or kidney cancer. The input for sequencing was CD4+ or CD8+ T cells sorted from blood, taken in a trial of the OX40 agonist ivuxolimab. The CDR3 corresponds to CASSWKFTRDKPYEQYF. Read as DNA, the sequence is TGTGCCAGCAGCTGGAAGTTCACCCGGGACAAACCCTACGAGCAGTACTTC.